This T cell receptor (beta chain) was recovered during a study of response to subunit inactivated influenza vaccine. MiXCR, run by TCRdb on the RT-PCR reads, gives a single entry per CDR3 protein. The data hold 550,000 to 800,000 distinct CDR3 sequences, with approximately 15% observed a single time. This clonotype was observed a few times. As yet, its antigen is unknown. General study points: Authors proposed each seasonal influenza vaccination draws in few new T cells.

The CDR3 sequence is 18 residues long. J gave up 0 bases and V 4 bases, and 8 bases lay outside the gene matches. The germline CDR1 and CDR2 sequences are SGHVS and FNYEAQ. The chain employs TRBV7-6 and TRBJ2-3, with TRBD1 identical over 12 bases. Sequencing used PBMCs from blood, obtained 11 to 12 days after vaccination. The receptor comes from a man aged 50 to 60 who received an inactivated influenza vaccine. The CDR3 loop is CASSWGQGAFLSTDTQYF. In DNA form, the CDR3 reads TGTGCCAGCAGCTGGGGACAGGGGGCATTTTTGAGCACAGATACGCAGTATTTT.